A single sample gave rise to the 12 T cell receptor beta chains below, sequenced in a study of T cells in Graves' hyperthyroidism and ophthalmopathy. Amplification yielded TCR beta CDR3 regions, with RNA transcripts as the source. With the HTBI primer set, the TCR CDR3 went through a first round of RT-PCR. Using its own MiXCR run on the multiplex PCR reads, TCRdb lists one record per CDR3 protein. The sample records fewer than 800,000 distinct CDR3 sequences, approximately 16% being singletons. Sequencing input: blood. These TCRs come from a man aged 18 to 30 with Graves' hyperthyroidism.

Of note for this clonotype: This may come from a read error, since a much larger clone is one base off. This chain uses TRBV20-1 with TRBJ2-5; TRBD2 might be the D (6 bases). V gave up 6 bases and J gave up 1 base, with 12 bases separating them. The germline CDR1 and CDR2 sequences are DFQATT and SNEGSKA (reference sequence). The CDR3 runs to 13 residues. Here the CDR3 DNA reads TGCAGTGCCCTCGGGACTGCCCAAGAGACCCAGTACTTC. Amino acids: CSALGTAQETQYF.

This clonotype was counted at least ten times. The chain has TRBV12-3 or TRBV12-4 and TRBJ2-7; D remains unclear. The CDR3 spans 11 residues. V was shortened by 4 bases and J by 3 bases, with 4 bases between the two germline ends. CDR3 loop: CASSWNYEQYF. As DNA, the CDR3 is TGTGCCAGCAGTTGGAACTACGAGCAGTACTTC.

The CDR3 region is CASSLAGYETQYF. The CDR3 DNA sequence: TGTGCCAGCAGCTTGGCCGGGTACGAGACCCAGTACTTC. The genes are TRBV5-6 and TRBJ2-5; D not certain. The germline V gene encodes CDR1 SGHDT and CDR2 YYEEEE. The V and J ends lost 0 bases and 5 bases respectively, with 8 bases between them. The CDR3 is 13 amino acids. The entire variable domain, with the rest obtained from reference TRBV5-6 and TRBJ2-5, is as follows: DAGVTQSPTHLIKTRGQQVTLRCSPKSGHDTVSWYQQALGQGPQFIFQYYEEEERQRGNFPDRFSGHQFPNYSSELNVNALLLGDSALYLCASSLAGYETQYFGPGTRLLVL.

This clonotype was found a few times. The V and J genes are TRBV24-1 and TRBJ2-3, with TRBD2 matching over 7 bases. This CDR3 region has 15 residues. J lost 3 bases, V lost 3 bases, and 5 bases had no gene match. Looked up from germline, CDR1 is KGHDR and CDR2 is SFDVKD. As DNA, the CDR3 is TGTGCCACCAGTGATATCGGACTAGGGACAGATACGCAGTATTTT. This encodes CATSDIGLGTDTQYF.

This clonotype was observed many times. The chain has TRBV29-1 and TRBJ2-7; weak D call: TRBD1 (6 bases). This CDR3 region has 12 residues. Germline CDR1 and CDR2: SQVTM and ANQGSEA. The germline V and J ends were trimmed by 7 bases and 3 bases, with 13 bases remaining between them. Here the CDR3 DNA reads TGCAGCGCCCGGACAGTGAGCTACGAGCAGTACTTC. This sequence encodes CSARTVSYEQYF.

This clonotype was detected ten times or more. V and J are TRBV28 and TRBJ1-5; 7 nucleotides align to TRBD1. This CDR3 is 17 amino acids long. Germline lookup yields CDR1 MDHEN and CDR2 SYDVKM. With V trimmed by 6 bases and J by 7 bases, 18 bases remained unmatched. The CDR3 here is CASSLTPTGIGSQPQHF. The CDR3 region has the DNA TGTGCCAGCAGCCTAACGCCGACAGGGATTGGGTCCCAGCCCCAGCATTTT. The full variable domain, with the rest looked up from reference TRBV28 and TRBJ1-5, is DVKVTQSSRYLVKRTGEKVFLECVQDMDHENMFWYRQDPGLGLRLIYFSYDVKMKEKGDIPEGYSVSREKKERFSLILESASTNQTSMYLCASSLTPTGIGSQPQHFGDGTRLSIL.

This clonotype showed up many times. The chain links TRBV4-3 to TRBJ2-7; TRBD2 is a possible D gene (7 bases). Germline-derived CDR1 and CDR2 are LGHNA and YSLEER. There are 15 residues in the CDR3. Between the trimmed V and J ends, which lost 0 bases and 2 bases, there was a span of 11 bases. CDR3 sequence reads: CASSQEWGGPYEQYF. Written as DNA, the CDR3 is TGCGCCAGCAGCCAAGAATGGGGGGGGCCCTACGAGCAGTACTTC.

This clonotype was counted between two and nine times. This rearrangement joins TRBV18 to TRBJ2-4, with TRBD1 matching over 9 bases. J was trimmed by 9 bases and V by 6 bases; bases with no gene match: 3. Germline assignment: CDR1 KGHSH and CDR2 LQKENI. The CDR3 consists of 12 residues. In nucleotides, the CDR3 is TGTGCCAGCTCCCGGGACAGGGCCATTCAGTACTTC. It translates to CASSRDRAIQYF.

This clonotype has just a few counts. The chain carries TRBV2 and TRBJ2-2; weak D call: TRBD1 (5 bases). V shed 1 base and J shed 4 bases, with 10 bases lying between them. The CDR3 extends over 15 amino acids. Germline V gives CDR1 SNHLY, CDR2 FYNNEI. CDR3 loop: CASSEVTGPTGELFF. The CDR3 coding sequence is TGTGCCAGCAGTGAAGTAACAGGCCCCACCGGGGAGCTGTTTTTT.

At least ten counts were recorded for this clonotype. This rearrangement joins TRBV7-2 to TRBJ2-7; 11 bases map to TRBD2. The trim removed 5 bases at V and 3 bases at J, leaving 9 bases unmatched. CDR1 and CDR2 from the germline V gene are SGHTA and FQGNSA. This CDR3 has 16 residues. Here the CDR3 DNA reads TGTGCCAGCAGCCAGTCCTCTAGCGGGAGGTTCTACGAGCAGTACTTC. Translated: CASSQSSSGRFYEQYF.

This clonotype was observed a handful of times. This CDR3 reads CSARDLVSTDTQYF. The CDR3 DNA follows: TGCAGTGCTAGAGATTTGGTCAGCACAGATACGCAGTATTTT. The genes are TRBV20-1 and TRBJ2-3; no clear D. Trimming took off 0 bases at V and 0 bases at J, with 7 bases between the two ends. This CDR3 has 14 amino acids. Germline CDR1 and CDR2: DFQATT and SNEGSKA (reference sequence).

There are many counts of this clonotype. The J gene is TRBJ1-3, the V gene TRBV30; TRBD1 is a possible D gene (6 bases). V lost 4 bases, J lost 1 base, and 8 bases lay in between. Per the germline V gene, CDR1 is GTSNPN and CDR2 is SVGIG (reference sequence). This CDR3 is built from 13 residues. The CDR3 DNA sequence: TGTGCCTGGAATCAGGGGTCTGGAAACACCATATATTTT. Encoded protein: CAWNQGSGNTIYF.